This T cell receptor beta chain was captured in a study of cytomegalovirus exposure and HLA in healthy donors. The primer mix had 60 Vbeta and 13 Jbeta primers. The repertoire was sequenced with immunoSEQ multiplex PCR; TCRdb's copy has only in-frame clones and lacks some. The sample consists of approximately 170,000 clones, 75% of them appearing once. In its sample, this clone was seen a few times. The CDR3 length is 16 residues. CDR1 and CDR2 from the germline V gene are MDHEN and SYDVKM. Trimming left V 8 bases short and J 0 bases short, with 20 bases between. The TCR comes from a male donor in good health and CMV-seronegative. Sequencing used PBMCs. The chain combines TRBV28 with TRBJ2-7; a weak D match, TRBD2 (5 bases). The CDR3 region is CASGSPGKGSSYEQYF. DNA of the CDR3: TGTGCCAGCGGATCCCCGGGCAAAGGGAGCTCCTACGAGCAGTACTTC. Variable domain in full (rest from reference TRBV28 and TRBJ2-7): DVKVTQSSRYLVKRTGEKVFLECVQDMDHENMFWYRQDPGLGLRLIYFSYDVKMKEKGDIPEGYSVSREKKERFSLILESASTNQTSMYLCASGSPGKGSSYEQYFGPGTRLTVT.